This T cell receptor (beta chain) is drawn from a study of blood T cell repertoires in COVID-19 (dated by TCRdb to 2019 to 2021). Study-wide context: The collaborator samples originated in the United States, Italy and Spain and spanned the acute and convalescent phases of COVID-19. The material from the prospective study consisted of cDNA or gDNA derived from T cells, B-cell-depleted T cells, or PBMCs. Deeply sampled blood TCRbeta repertoires from subjects exposed to, actively infected with, or recovered from COVID-19 were included in the dataset. A freely available public database, intended as a resource for researchers studying the immune response to SARS-CoV-2, is where the repertoires were released. Samples were obtained from the ongoing ImmuneRACE study (first 160 participants) and from 1,254 subjects provided by 6 global collaborators. Nearly every sample came with metadata listing a de-identified subject ID, COVID-19 status, age in years and sex. HLA class I and class II types, where available, came from metadata supplied by the sample provider rather than from assay-based typing. The paper as a whole reports these results and caveats: Clinical and demographic metadata were provided uncurated, with the amount varying by source and participant.

Comments on this clone: The antigen this receptor binds is unknown. No base qualities exist here, and no much larger clone lies one base off it.

The immunoSEQ Assay, a bias-controlled multiplex PCR, was used to amplify TCRbeta CDR3 regions from genomic DNA. Regarding the original processing steps: The number of nucleated cells in each sample was estimated from the amplification of reference gene primers within the assay. Sequence reads were collapsed and filtered to measure the absolute abundance of every unique TCRbeta CDR3 rearrangement. For each sample, productive Simpson clonality was calculated by taking the square root of Simpson's diversity index across productive rearrangements. The immuneACCESS repertoire file appears here via TCRdb, limited to in-frame rearrangements. These files lack a portion of the clones; in checked studies, under half of the deficit traces to unresolved V genes, and the cause of the others is not known. V and J calls and clone size are those listed in that table; D and trimming were worked out from the DNA. Within this sample are just over 80,000 clones, with approximately 81% of them counted one time only. The ten largest clones represent around 43% of the sample.

V was cut back by 6 bases and J by 3 bases, leaving a gap of 14 bases between them. The germline V gene encodes CDR1 KGHSH and CDR2 LQKENI. The CDR3 runs 14 residues from the cysteine to the phenylalanine. The entry retains the CDR3 DNA only, 42 bases that are in frame from base 1. Collaborating institutions collected whole blood in K2EDTA tubes following their own protocols. For TCRbeta analysis, collaborators shipped samples as frozen whole blood, isolated PBMCs, or DNA extracted from either of those sample types. The sequence came from a man older than 75 with acute or convalescent COVID-19. The sequenced sample was peripheral blood. The chain links TRBV18 with TRBJ1-1, with the D segment identity uncertain. The sequenced DNA is TGTGCCAGCTCCCCAGGAGGCAGCTACACTGAAGCTTTCTTT. It encodes CASSPGGSYTEAFF.